Included here is one T cell receptor (beta chain) sequence, with context. The antigen is unknown. Viral peptide pools were used in the ViraFEST assay to expand antigen-specific CD4+ T cells, and sequencing came afterward. The culture ran for around nine days before CD4+ T cells were isolated. TCRdb's table, derived via immunoSEQ multiplex PCR, lists solely in-frame clones and lacks some. Of 50,000 to 65,000 clones listed, approximately 80% are singletons. This specimen comes from a study of vaccination effects on CD4 cells after COVID-19. Germline CDR1 SNHLY, CDR2 FYNNEI. The CDR3 consists of 12 residues. Unmatched junction bases numbered 5, after V lost 6 bases and J lost 10 bases.

V gene TRBV2 combines with J gene TRBJ1-4; 7 bases align to TRBD1. Sequenced here: CD4+ T cells from PBMCs cultured with HCoV-229E spike peptides, sampled before COVID-19 vaccination. This TCR was recovered from a human donor who received a COVID-19 vaccine. The CDR3 DNA follows: TGTGCCAGCAGGGACAGGTTTGGAAAACTGTTTTTT. Protein sequence: CASRDRFGKLFF.